This TCR beta chain stems from a study of T-cell reconstitution after alpha-beta-depleted transplantation in children. Trimming cost V 6 bases and J 3 bases, with 11 bases left between them. The germline V gene has CDR1 MNHNS and CDR2 SASEGT. The CDR3 consists of 14 residues. During its preparation, the TCRbeta library received unique molecular identifiers. TCRdb called the PCR reads again in MiXCR, with one record for every CDR3 protein. The sample consists of approximately 520,000 distinct CDR3 sequences, roughly 33% of them appearing once. The TCR sequence derives from a human donor who donated a stem cell graft to a child with aplastic anemia. The chain links TRBV6-1 to TRBJ2-2; either TRBD1 or TRBD2 may supply D (5 bases each). The sample consisted of PBMCs from the stem cell graft donor, taken from the stem cell graft. The CDR3 DNA follows: TGTGCCAGCAGGAGGGACCAGGACACCGGGGAGCTGTTTTTT. It yields the protein CASRRDQDTGELFF.